The 22 T cell receptor beta chains given below trace back to one sample, sequenced in a study of blood T cell repertoires in COVID-19. TCRdb's copy holds only in-frame clones and misses some; the assay was immunoSEQ multiplex PCR. Of roughly 100,000 clones in the sample, roughly 80% were seen once. Sequencing was performed on peripheral blood. The origin of the receptors is a man in his sixties with active or convalescent COVID-19.

The rearrangement links TRBV3-1 (or the pseudogene TRBV3-2) to TRBJ1-3, with TRBD1 identical over 8 bases. The CDR3 is 17 residues long. The junction had 8 bases not matched to a gene; V was cut back by 4 bases and J by 0 bases. Looked up from germline, CDR1 is LGHDT and CDR2 is YNNKEL (reference sequence). The CDR3 spells CASSPLRDRTSGNTIYF. CDR3 nucleotides: TGTGCCAGCAGCCCATTACGGGACAGGACCTCTGGAAACACCATATATTTT.

CDR3 loop: CASSFTGGEGEQYF. CDR3 DNA: TGTGCCAGCAGCTTTACAGGGGGCGAAGGCGAGCAGTACTTC. The chain uses TRBV7-2 and TRBJ2-7; 9 nucleotides match TRBD1. Losses at the gene ends were 3 bases for V and 6 bases for J; bases not matched to a gene: 6. Per germline, CDR1 SGHTA and CDR2 FQGNSA. The CDR3 runs to 14 residues.

This clone showed up just once. CDR3 in amino acids: CASRLAGGPHNEQFF. The DNA for the CDR3 is TGCGCCAGCAGGCTAGCGGGAGGGCCCCACAATGAGCAGTTCTTC. This rearrangement joins TRBV4-1 to TRBJ2-1; 12 positions match TRBD2. Per the germline V gene, CDR1 is MGHRA and CDR2 is YSYEKL. This CDR3 is built from 15 residues. With 6 bases clipped from V and 5 bases from J, the junction kept 5 bases outside the gene matches.

The genes are TRBV5-4 and TRBJ1-2, with 9 positions matching TRBD1. The CDR3 contains 19 residues. The V and J ends lost 2 bases and 2 bases, in that order; junction bases with no gene match: 16. Germline CDR1 reads SGHNT; CDR2 reads YYREEE (reference sequence). CDR3 DNA: TGTGCCAGCAGCTTCCGACGGTCTGGACAGGGGTTTTTGAACTATGGCTACACCTTC. This gives the protein CASSFRRSGQGFLNYGYTF.

The chain has TRBV19 and TRBJ1-1; D might be TRBD1 (5 bases). Germline V gene lookup returns CDR1 LNHDA and CDR2 SQIVND (reference sequence). Trimming pared 5 bases from V and 3 bases from J, leaving 10 bases between. The length of the CDR3 is 13 residues. The CDR3 spells CASSRGGYTEAFF. The CDR3 nucleotides read TGTGCCAGTAGTCGGGGGGGGTACACTGAAGCTTTCTTT.

J is TRBJ1-2 and V is TRBV6-5; TRBD1 matches at 8 bases. The CDR3 covers 14 residues. Germline trimming cut 6 bases from V and 1 base from J; bases unmatched to any gene: 4. From germline, CDR1 is MNHEY and CDR2 SVGAGI. CDR3 amino acids: CASRNDRGNYGYTF. The CDR3 nucleotides read TGTGCCAGCAGAAACGACAGGGGTAACTATGGCTACACCTTC.

The rearrangement joins TRBV5-1 to TRBJ1-6; D call uncertain. Per germline, CDR1 SGHRS and CDR2 YFSETQ. The CDR3 is 16 amino acids. V gave up 2 bases and J gave up 0 bases, with 9 bases separating them. CDR3 nucleotides: TGCGCCAGCAGCTTTGACATCAGCTCCTATAATTCACCCCTCCACTTT. Amino acids: CASSFDISSYNSPLHF. The full variable domain, with the rest looked up from reference TRBV5-1 and TRBJ1-6, is KAGVTQTPRYLIKTRGQQVTLSCSPISGHRSVSWYQQTPGQGLQFLFEYFSETQRNKGNFPGRFSGRQFSNSRSEMNVSTLELGDSALYLCASSFDISSYNSPLHFGNGTRLTVT.

CDR3 amino acids: CASSPFGGAKETQYF. Here the CDR3 DNA reads TGTGCCAGCAGCCCGTTCGGCGGGGCTAAAGAGACCCAGTACTTC. The chain uses TRBV11-2 and TRBJ2-5; perhaps TRBD2 as D (6 bases). Per the germline V gene, CDR1 is SGHAT and CDR2 is FQNNGV. This CDR3 spans 15 amino acids. V was trimmed by 5 bases and J by 3 bases, leaving 16 bases between them.

This chain joins TRBV24-1 and TRBJ2-2, with D perhaps TRBD1 (5 bases). Germline V gene sequence: CDR1 KGHDR, CDR2 SFDVKD. The CDR3 is 14 amino acids. V lost 1 base and J lost 6, with 8 bases in between. The CDR3 region has the DNA TGTGCCACCAGTGATTTCAGGGAATCCGGGGAGCTGTTTTTT. It translates to CATSDFRESGELFF.

The chain couples TRBV19 to TRBJ1-3; 7 bases fit TRBD1. The junction had 8 bases not matched to a gene; V was cut back by 7 bases and J by 2 bases. CDR3 size: 15 residues. The germline V gene has CDR1 LNHDA and CDR2 SQIVND (reference sequence). The CDR3 is CASIAADRAGNTIYF. The DNA of the CDR3 is TGTGCCAGTATCGCCGCCGACAGGGCTGGAAACACCATATATTTT.

This clone has just one count. The chain is built from TRBV9 and TRBJ2-5; D might be TRBD2 (6 bases). Germline CDR1 is SGDLS and CDR2 is YYNGEE. The germline V and J ends were trimmed by 1 base and 1 base, with 11 bases remaining between them. The CDR3 has 15 residues. CDR3 loop: CASSVNSGSQETQYF. Here the CDR3 DNA reads TGTGCCAGCAGCGTAAATAGCGGCAGCCAAGAGACCCAGTACTTC.

This clone was detected only a few times. V gene TRBV18 combines with J gene TRBJ1-1; 7 bases fit TRBD1. This CDR3 spans 16 amino acids. The germline V gene encodes CDR1 KGHSH and CDR2 LQKENI. The V and J ends lost 2 bases and 1 base, in that order; junction bases with no gene match: 7. The CDR3 nucleotides read TGTGCCAGCTCACCATTAGGGCAGGGGGGGAACACTGAAGCTTTCTTT. It encodes CASSPLGQGGNTEAFF.

The chain joins TRBV28 to TRBJ1-1; 9 bases map to TRBD1. The germline V gene encodes CDR1 MDHEN and CDR2 SYDVKM. This CDR3 has 14 amino acids. V dropped 3 bases and J dropped 5; count of bases not matched to a gene: 4. CDR3 nucleotide sequence: TGTGCCAGCAGTTTGGGACAGGGTTGGACTGAAGCTTTCTTT. Translating gives CASSLGQGWTEAFF.

The chain carries TRBV7-2 and TRBJ2-3; 8 bases line up with TRBD2. The germline CDR1 and CDR2 sequences are SGHTA and FQGNSA. This CDR3 is 13 amino acids long. Unmatched junction bases numbered 1, after V lost 7 bases and J lost 1 base. The CDR3 coding sequence is TGTGCCAGCACAGCGGGAGGCACAGATACGCAGTATTTT. It specifies CASTAGGTDTQYF.

The chain links TRBV7-8 to TRBJ1-4, with 8 nucleotides matching TRBD1. Unmatched junction bases numbered 10, after V lost 5 bases and J lost 5 bases. The CDR3 runs 16 residues. Germline loops: CDR1 SGHVS, CDR2 FQNEAQ. CDR3 amino acids: CASSVSDRGINEKLFF. CDR3 in DNA: TGTGCCAGCAGCGTATCTGACAGGGGAATAAATGAAAAACTGTTTTTT.

This chain links TRBV7-3 with TRBJ1-6; the match to TRBD1 covers 7 bases. This CDR3 has 16 amino acids. CDR1 SGHTA and CDR2 FQGTGA come from the germline V gene. V dropped 5 bases and J dropped 9; count of bases not matched to a gene: 13. CDR3 protein: CASSPGQRTEFSPLHF. CDR3 coding DNA: TGTGCCAGCAGCCCGGGACAGCGGACTGAGTTTTCACCCCTCCACTTT.

The J gene is TRBJ1-2, the V gene TRBV20-1; the D gene is possibly TRBD1 (6 bases). The length of the CDR3 is 11 residues. V was cut by 6 bases and J by 4 bases, with 9 bases left in between. Germline V gene data show CDR1 as DFQATT and CDR2 as SNEGSKA (reference sequence). The CDR3 reads CSAGHPYGYTF. The CDR3 DNA reads TGCAGTGCGGGACACCCCTATGGCTACACCTTC.

This rearrangement joins TRBV7-8 to TRBJ1-1, with 11 positions matching TRBD1. The CDR3 runs 15 residues. The germline V gene has CDR1 SGHVS and CDR2 FQNEAQ. The J segment lost 6 bases and the V segment lost 1 base, leaving 4 bases of the junction unmatched. The CDR3 DNA is TGTGCCAGCAGCTTAGGGGGACAGGGGGACGCTGAAGCTTTCTTT. Translating it yields CASSLGGQGDAEAFF.

The chain recombines TRBV10-3 with TRBJ2-2; D unclear. This CDR3 has 11 residues. Trimming took 9 bases from V and 3 from J, leaving 5 bases between them. Germline assignment: CDR1 ENHRY and CDR2 SYGVKD. The CDR3 reads CAIQDTGELFF. Written as DNA, the CDR3 is TGTGCCATTCAGGACACCGGGGAGCTGTTTTTT.

The rearrangement links TRBV7-9 to TRBJ2-7, with 7 positions matching TRBD1. V lost 4 bases and J lost 9; bases outside the gene matches: 12. The V gene's germline CDR1 is SEHNR and CDR2 FQNEAQ (reference sequence). The CDR3 has 14 residues. In nucleotides, the CDR3 is TGTGCCAGCAGCTCAGGGACAGACCATACGAGGCAGTACTTC. Protein: CASSSGTDHTRQYF.

The chain carries TRBV20-1 and TRBJ2-3; D not resolved. CDR1 DFQATT and CDR2 SNEGSKA come from the germline V gene (reference sequence). This CDR3 is built from 10 residues. V was clipped by 3 bases and J by 6 bases, with 4 bases between them. As DNA, the CDR3 is TGCAGTGCTAGCGTGGATACGCAGTATTTT. It translates to CSASVDTQYF.

This rearrangement joins TRBV3-1 (or the pseudogene TRBV3-2) to TRBJ2-1; 8 positions match TRBD2. The CDR3 is made up of 14 amino acids. CDR1 is LGHDT and CDR2 is YNNKEL in the germline V gene (reference sequence). Losses at the gene ends were 3 bases for V and 10 bases for J; bases not matched to a gene: 8. In DNA, the CDR3 is TGTGCCAGCAGCCAGAGTATACAGCGGGGGGAGCAGTTCTTC. This encodes CASSQSIQRGEQFF.